This T cell receptor (beta chain) was profiled in a study of T cells in Graves' hyperthyroidism and ophthalmopathy. Patients with uncontrolled infections, other autoimmune diseases, pregnancy or lactation were excluded. The blood was taken when hyperthyroidism was first diagnosed, before any ophthalmopathy symptoms showed up. The sample holds a few counts of this clonotype. The antigen remains unidentified. The V gene's germline CDR1 is SNHLY and CDR2 FYNNEI. There are 13 residues in the CDR3. V lost 4 bases to trimming and J lost 4 bases, with 10 bases between them. General study points: Most expanded thyroid clonotypes above 0.001 recurred in blood.

TCR beta CDR3 regions were amplified from RNA. With the HTBI primer set, the TCR CDR3 went through a first round of RT-PCR. TCRdb reprocessed the multiplex PCR reads with MiXCR, giving one entry per CDR3 protein. Of 250,000 to 300,000 distinct CDR3 sequences in the sample, roughly 14% are singletons; the top ten hold 13%. The origin of this receptor is a woman in her forties with Graves' hyperthyroidism that later progressed to Graves' ophthalmopathy. Sequences were obtained from blood. V usage is TRBV2 and J usage is TRBJ1-2, with D possibly being TRBD1 (5 bases). CDR3 bases: TGTGCCAGCAGTGGCGGAGGGGTCTATGGCTACACCTTC. The encoded protein is CASSGGGVYGYTF.